This T cell receptor beta chain was observed in a study of T cell changes during pregnancy in multiple sclerosis (dated by TCRdb to the late 2010s). About the investigation overall: The study examined how the T cell repertoire changed over the course of pregnancy in women with multiple sclerosis.

In regard to this clone: No antigen is known for it. Nothing much larger sits one base from this clone, and base qualities are not available.

Compared with germline, V lacks 10 bases and J lacks 6 bases; bases without a gene match: 12. The CDR3 runs 14 residues from the cysteine to the phenylalanine. CDR3 DNA is the only sequence kept; it has 42 bases, read in frame from the first base. Per the germline V gene (reference sequence), MNHNY is the CDR1 and SVGAGI is the CDR2. Libraries were constructed by the immunoSEQ multiplex PCR assay. The clones in this table, taken by TCRdb from immuneACCESS, are in-frame only. Not every clone is retained; where verified, under half of the shortfall comes from an unresolved V gene, and the cause of the rest is unknown. The sample table contains about 58,000 clones; only one count was recorded for 75% to 95% of them. 0.4% to 0.5% of the sample is taken by the ten largest.

The sequence joins TRBV6-6 to TRBJ2-1; TRBD2 aligns with 7 central bases. This sample comprised CD4+ T cells from peripheral blood mononuclear cells, obtained after pregnancy. The receptor was derived from a female donor in good health, enrolled as a control in a pregnancy study. CDR3 protein: CATSSAGVFNEQFF. The DNA sequence reads TGTGCCACCTCATCGGCGGGGGTGTTCAATGAGCAGTTCTTC.